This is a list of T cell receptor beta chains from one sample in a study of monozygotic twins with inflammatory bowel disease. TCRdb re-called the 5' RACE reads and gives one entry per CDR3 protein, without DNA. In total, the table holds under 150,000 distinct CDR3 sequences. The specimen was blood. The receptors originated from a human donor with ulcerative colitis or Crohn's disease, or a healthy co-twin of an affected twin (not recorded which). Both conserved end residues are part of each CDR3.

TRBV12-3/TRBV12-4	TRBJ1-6	CAIRTRRGNSPLHF
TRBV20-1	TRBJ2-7	CSATNAFYEQYF
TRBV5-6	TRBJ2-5	CASSFASQETQYF
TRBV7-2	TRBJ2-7	CASSLGLGEQYF
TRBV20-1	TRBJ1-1	CSAPGDRGYTEAFF
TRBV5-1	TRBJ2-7	CASSLGRQAEQYF
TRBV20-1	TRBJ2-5	CSAGRQGSRETQYF
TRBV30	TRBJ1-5	CAWSEYISNQPQHF
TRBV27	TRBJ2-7	CASSLDGGWYEQYF
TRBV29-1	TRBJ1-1	CSVADGNTEAFF
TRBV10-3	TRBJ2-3	CAIWTGGTDTQYF
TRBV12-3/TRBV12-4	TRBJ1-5	CASTSSNQPQHF
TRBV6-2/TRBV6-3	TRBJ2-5	CASSYLFGQGVGETQYF
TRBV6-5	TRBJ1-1	CASRDTGRTEAFF
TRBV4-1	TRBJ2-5	CASSHPGQGPRQETQYF
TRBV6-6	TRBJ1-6	CASSSSVNQNTLHF
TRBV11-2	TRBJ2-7	CASSGRTGTASYEQYF
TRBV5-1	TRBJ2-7	CASSPTTGTYEQYF
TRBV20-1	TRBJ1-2	CSARGPSGYGYTF
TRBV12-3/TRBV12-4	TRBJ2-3	CASTGGYTQYF
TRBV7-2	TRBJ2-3	CASSLAAGRGDTQYF
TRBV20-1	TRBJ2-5	CSAREISLVETQYF
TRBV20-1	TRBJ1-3	CSASPRDRGHGNTIYF
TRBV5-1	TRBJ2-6	CASDRSSGANVLTF
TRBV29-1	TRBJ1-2	CSVGGSGGYTF
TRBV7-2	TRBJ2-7	CASSLAGQGRSYEQYF
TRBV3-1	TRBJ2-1	CTSSHPLGPKNEQFF
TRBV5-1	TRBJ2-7	CASSFSGDYEQYF
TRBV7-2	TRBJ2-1	CASSLEAYNEQFF
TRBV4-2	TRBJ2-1	CASSAIYNEQFF
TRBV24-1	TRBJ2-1	CATMAPGLAGINEQFF
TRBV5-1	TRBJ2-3	CASSVTGNTDTQYF
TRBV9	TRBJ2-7	CASSVGQRSSYEQFF
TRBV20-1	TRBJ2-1	CSAPRTGVDEQFF
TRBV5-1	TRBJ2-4	CASSLNGQGGSKNIQYF
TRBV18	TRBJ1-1	CASSPGLTGIEAFF
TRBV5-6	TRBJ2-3	CASSLLAADTQYF